A single sample gave rise to the 25 T cell receptor beta chains below, sequenced in a study of response to subunit inactivated influenza vaccine. Each CDR3 protein gets one entry after TCRdb re-called the RT-PCR reads with MiXCR. Of about 520,000 distinct CDR3 sequences in the sample, roughly 9.7% were seen once. The source was PBMCs from blood, collected roughly 47 days after vaccination. These receptor sequences come from a man over 45 who received an inactivated influenza vaccine.

This clonotype was counted a few times. The chain has TRBV6-5 and TRBJ1-2; tentatively, D is TRBD1 (6 bases). Per the germline V gene, CDR1 is MNHEY and CDR2 is SVGAGI. The CDR3 consists of 13 residues. V was cut by 2 bases and J by 3 bases, with 7 bases left in between. The CDR3 DNA reads TGTGCCAGCAGTTACAACAGGGACTATGGCTACACCTTC. Translated, it gives CASSYNRDYGYTF.

In its sample, this clonotype was seen a few times. The chain uses TRBV3-1 and TRBJ2-1; D is undetermined. The CDR3 extends over 13 amino acids. CDR1 is LGHDT, CDR2 YNNKEL, per germline (reference sequence). V was clipped by 1 base and J by 5 bases, with 6 bases between them. CDR3 protein: CASSQGRNNEQFF. The DNA for the CDR3 is TGTGCCAGCAGCCAAGGCAGAAACAATGAGCAGTTCTTC.

This clonotype showed up many times. The rearrangement links TRBV3-1 to TRBJ1-6; TRBD1 agrees at 9 bases. This CDR3 region has 14 residues. Germline assignment: CDR1 LGHDT and CDR2 YNNKEL (reference sequence). The trim removed 4 bases at V and 5 bases at J, leaving 0 bases unmatched. CDR3 DNA sequence: TGTGCCAGCAGCCGGACAGGGGATAATTCACCCCTCCACTTT. Amino acids: CASSRTGDNSPLHF.

The CDR3 sequence is CSAPGPFNYGYTF. The CDR3, as DNA: TGCAGTGCCCCGGGACCTTTTAACTATGGCTACACCTTC. The genes are TRBV20-1 and TRBJ1-2; D may be TRBD1 (5 bases). Germline CDR1 is DFQATT and CDR2 is SNEGSKA (reference sequence). V lost 6 bases and J 1 base, leaving 12 bases between the germline ends. The CDR3 contains 13 residues.

The chain combines TRBV12-3 or TRBV12-4 with TRBJ1-3; TRBD1 might be the D (6 bases). V lost 3 bases and J 2 bases, leaving 14 bases between the germline ends. The CDR3 length is 16 residues. CDR3 bases: TGTGCCAGCAGTTTGGACAGCCCTGGGACTGGAAACACCATATATTTT. Encoded protein: CASSLDSPGTGNTIYF.

The gene calls are TRBV10-2 and TRBJ1-1; 8 nucleotides match TRBD1. CDR3 length: 13 amino acids. Unmatched junction bases numbered 4, after V lost 3 bases and J lost 7 bases. CDR1 and CDR2 (germline): WSHSY, SAAADI. CDR3 protein: CASSDIGQGEAFF. DNA of the CDR3: TGCGCCAGCAGTGACATAGGACAGGGTGAAGCTTTCTTT.

This clonotype was seen a handful of times. The genes are TRBV5-1 and TRBJ1-6; 7 bases align to TRBD1. Unmatched junction bases numbered 10, after V lost 4 bases and J lost 9 bases. The CDR3 spans 15 residues. Germline assignment: CDR1 SGHRS and CDR2 YFSETQ. The CDR3 nucleotides are TGCGCCAGCAGCGCACCGGGACAGTCGTCTTCACCCCTCCACTTT. Its protein is CASSAPGQSSSPLHF.

This rearrangement joins TRBV6-5 to TRBJ1-3, with no clear D. V gave up 1 base and J gave up 0 bases, with 10 bases separating them. CDR1 MNHEY and CDR2 SVGAGI come from the germline V gene. The CDR3 contains 16 residues. The CDR3: CASSYWVPSSGNTIYF. As DNA, the CDR3 is TGTGCCAGCAGTTACTGGGTCCCTAGCTCTGGAAACACCATATATTTT.

This clonotype was seen a few times. V is TRBV11-2 and J is TRBJ2-2, with D possibly matching TRBD2 (5 bases). Germline loops: CDR1 SGHAT, CDR2 FQNNGV. The CDR3 totals 16 residues. V lost 0 bases to trimming and J lost 0 bases, with 8 bases between them. The CDR3 sequence is CASSLDPRANTGELFF. The CDR3 nucleotides read TGTGCCAGCAGCTTAGATCCGAGGGCGAACACCGGGGAGCTGTTTTTT.

The chain has TRBV4-1 and TRBJ2-3; D call uncertain. The CDR3 is 16 residues long. V was cut by 2 bases and J by 2 bases, with 14 bases left in between. Germline V gene sequence: CDR1 MGHRA, CDR2 YSYEKL. The CDR3 region is CASSQFLAQNTDTQYF. The CDR3 region has the DNA TGCGCCAGCAGCCAATTTCTGGCACAGAACACAGATACGCAGTATTTT.

This clonotype was detected only a few times. The chain joins TRBV7-2 to TRBJ2-7; no reliable D call. Looked up from germline, CDR1 is SGHTA and CDR2 is FQGNSA. Trimming cost V 1 base and J 12 bases, with 16 bases left between them. The CDR3 extends over 13 amino acids. This CDR3 is CASSLERFGHRYF. CDR3 sequence (DNA): TGTGCCAGCAGCTTAGAAAGGTTTGGGCATCGGTACTTC.

This clonotype was detected ten times or more. J is TRBJ2-3 and V is TRBV12-3 or TRBV12-4, with D possibly matching TRBD2 (6 bases). This CDR3 is built from 15 residues. Trimming removed 4 bases from V and 2 bases from J, with 13 bases in between. The CDR3 bases are TGTGCCAGCAGTTCCCCGGGGGTAAACACAGATACGCAGTATTTT. Translated, it gives CASSSPGVNTDTQYF.

This clonotype was observed at least ten times. The chain uses TRBV6-2 or TRBV6-3 and TRBJ2-7; D not certain. V was cut by 5 bases and J by 3 bases, with 11 bases left in between. Germline lookup yields CDR1 MNHEY and CDR2 SVGEGT. This CDR3 comprises 13 residues. This CDR3 is CASSRALNYEQYF. CDR3 coding DNA: TGTGCCAGCAGTCGGGCCCTAAACTACGAGCAGTACTTC.

This clonotype was counted a few times. This rearrangement joins TRBV7-6 to TRBJ1-4, with 7 bases identical to TRBD1. Germline assignment: CDR1 SGHVS and CDR2 FNYEAQ. CDR3 length: 15 amino acids. The J segment lost 7 bases and the V segment lost 1 base, leaving 6 bases of the junction unmatched. The CDR3 DNA is TGTGCCAGCAGCTTAGAGAGGGGGCGGGGTGAAAAACTGTTTTTT. Its translation is CASSLERGRGEKLFF.

The V gene is TRBV6-2 or TRBV6-3, the J gene TRBJ2-5, with D unresolved. From germline, CDR1 is MNHEY and CDR2 SVGEGT. V lost 0 bases and J lost 3, with 14 bases in between. This CDR3 is 16 amino acids long. The CDR3 DNA is TGTGCCAGCAGTTACTCGACCAGACGACGGGAAGAGACCCAGTACTTC. Translating gives CASSYSTRRREETQYF.

This clonotype was seen a few times. The chain links TRBV7-2 to TRBJ2-5; the D is unclear. The CDR3 is 14 residues long. In germline, CDR1 is SGHTA, CDR2 FQGNSA. Trimming took 1 base from V and 1 from J, leaving 7 bases between them. The CDR3 DNA sequence: TGTGCCAGCAGCTTAGTAGCTTTCCAAGAGACCCAGTACTTC. It encodes CASSLVAFQETQYF.

This clonotype appeared a few times. The chain is built from TRBV20-1 and TRBJ2-3; 8 bases fit TRBD2. V gave up 3 bases and J gave up 2 bases; unmatched junction bases: 10. Germline assignment: CDR1 DFQATT and CDR2 SNEGSKA (reference sequence). The CDR3 has 16 residues. The CDR3, as DNA: TGCAGTGCTAGGAAAGTGAGCGGGGGCCACACAGATACGCAGTATTTT. Amino acid sequence: CSARKVSGGHTDTQYF.

This clonotype was picked up many times. This chain joins TRBV5-1 and TRBJ2-7; no reliable D call. V shed 0 bases and J shed 2 bases, with 6 bases lying between them. This CDR3 has 13 amino acids. The germline V gene has CDR1 SGHRS and CDR2 YFSETQ. Written as DNA, the CDR3 is TGCGCCAGCAGCTTGGGATATGCCTACGAGCAGTACTTC. This encodes CASSLGYAYEQYF.

The chain couples TRBV5-1 to TRBJ2-6; 9 bases fit TRBD1. Germline lookup yields CDR1 SGHRS and CDR2 YFSETQ. V shed 4 bases and J 0 bases; nucleotides not matched to a gene: 8. This CDR3 region has 18 residues. This chain's CDR3 is CASSRGQGSFSGANVLTF. Here the CDR3 DNA reads TGCGCCAGCAGCAGGGGACAGGGATCGTTCTCTGGGGCCAACGTCCTGACTTTC.

J is TRBJ2-2 and V is TRBV5-1, with D possibly called TRBD1 or TRBD2 (6 bases each). V lost 1 base and J 3 bases, leaving 10 bases between the germline ends. The germline CDR1 and CDR2 sequences are SGHRS and YFSETQ. The CDR3 contains 15 residues. The CDR3 is CASSLQRGDTGELFF. CDR3 nucleotide sequence: TGCGCCAGCAGCTTGCAGAGGGGGGACACCGGGGAGCTGTTTTTT.

The chain combines TRBV28 with TRBJ2-5, with TRBD1 identical over 7 bases. With 2 bases clipped from V and 5 bases from J, the junction kept 14 bases outside the gene matches. Germline V CDR1 and CDR2: MDHEN, SYDVKM. The CDR3 loop spans 17 amino acids. CDR3 nucleotides: TGTGCCAGCAGTTTACCAACCGACAGGGTTGCAATGGAGACCCAGTACTTC. Its protein product is CASSLPTDRVAMETQYF.

The chain couples TRBV6-5 to TRBJ2-7; a weak D match, TRBD1 (6 bases). V gave up 2 bases and J gave up 2 bases, with 10 bases separating them. CDR1 and CDR2 from the germline V gene are MNHEY and SVGAGI. The CDR3 extends over 14 amino acids. The CDR3 DNA follows: TGTGCCAGCAGTTACCGGACAGAGGCCTACGAGCAGTACTTC. Translated: CASSYRTEAYEQYF.

This clonotype was detected ten times or more. V gene TRBV10-2 combines with J gene TRBJ2-5; 7 bases map to TRBD1. The trim removed 3 bases at V and 3 bases at J, leaving 1 base unmatched. Germline-derived CDR1 and CDR2 are WSHSY and SAAADI. This CDR3 has 13 amino acids. CDR3 region: CASSDTGEETQYF. In DNA form, the CDR3 reads TGCGCCAGCAGTGACACAGGGGAAGAGACCCAGTACTTC.

This clonotype was detected ten times or more. V is TRBV20-1 and J is TRBJ1-1; D not resolved. The CDR3 length is 14 residues. Trimming stripped 0 bases from V and 7 bases from J, with 15 bases between. CDR1 and CDR2 (germline): DFQATT, SNEGSKA (reference sequence). CDR3 loop: CSARDTGLVSEAFF. CDR3 DNA: TGCAGTGCTAGAGATACCGGGTTGGTGAGTGAAGCTTTCTTT.

This chain uses TRBV10-3 with TRBJ1-5; 7 bases are shared with TRBD1. J gave up 3 bases and V 10 bases, and 9 bases lay outside the gene matches. CDR3 size: 14 residues. CDR1 is ENHRY and CDR2 is SYGVKD in the germline V gene. The DNA of the CDR3 is TGTGCCACTCATCAGGGACAGATCAATCAGCCCCAGCATTTT. Its translation: CATHQGQINQPQHF.